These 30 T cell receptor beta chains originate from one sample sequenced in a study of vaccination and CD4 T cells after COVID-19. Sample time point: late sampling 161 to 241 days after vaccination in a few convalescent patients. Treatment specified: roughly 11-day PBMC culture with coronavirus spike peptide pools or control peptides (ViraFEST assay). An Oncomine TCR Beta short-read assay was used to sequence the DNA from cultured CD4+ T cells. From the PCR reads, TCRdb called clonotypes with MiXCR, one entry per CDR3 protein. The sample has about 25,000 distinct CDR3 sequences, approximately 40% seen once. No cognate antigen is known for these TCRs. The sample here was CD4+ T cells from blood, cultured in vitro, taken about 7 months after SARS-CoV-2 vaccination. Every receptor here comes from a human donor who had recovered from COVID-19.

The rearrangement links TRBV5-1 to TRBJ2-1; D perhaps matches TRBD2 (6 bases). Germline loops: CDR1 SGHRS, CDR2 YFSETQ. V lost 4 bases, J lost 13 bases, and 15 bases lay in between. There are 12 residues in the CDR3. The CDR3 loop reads CASSPPGLSQFF. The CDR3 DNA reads TGCGCCAGCAGCCCCCCGGGACTTTCCCAGTTCTTC. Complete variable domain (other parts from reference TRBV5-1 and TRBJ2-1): KAGVTQTPRYLIKTRGQQVTLSCSPISGHRSVSWYQQTPGQGLQFLFEYFSETQRNKGNFPGRFSGRQFSNSRSEMNVSTLELGDSALYLCASSPPGLSQFFGPGTRLTVL.

The CDR3: CASSFGDNEQFF. The DNA of the CDR3 is TGCGCCAGCAGCTTTGGCGACAATGAGCAGTTCTTC. The J gene is TRBJ2-1, the V gene TRBV5-1; D not resolved. From germline, CDR1 is SGHRS and CDR2 YFSETQ. Trimming shortened V by 2 bases and J by 5 bases, and 5 bases separated the two germline ends. This CDR3 is 12 amino acids long.

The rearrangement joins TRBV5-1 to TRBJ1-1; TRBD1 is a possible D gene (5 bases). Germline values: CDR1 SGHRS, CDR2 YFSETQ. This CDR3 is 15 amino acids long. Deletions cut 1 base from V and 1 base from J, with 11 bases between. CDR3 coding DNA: TGCGCCAGCAGCTTGTGGGGGGACCAGAACACTGAAGCTTTCTTT. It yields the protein CASSLWGDQNTEAFF.

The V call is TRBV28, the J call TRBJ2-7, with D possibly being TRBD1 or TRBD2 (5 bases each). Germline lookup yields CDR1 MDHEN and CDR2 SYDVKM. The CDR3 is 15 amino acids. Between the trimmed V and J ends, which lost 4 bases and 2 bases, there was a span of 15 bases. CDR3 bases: TGTGCCAGCAGTTCCCAGGGACGTCCCCCCTACGAGCAGTACTTC. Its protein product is CASSSQGRPPYEQYF.

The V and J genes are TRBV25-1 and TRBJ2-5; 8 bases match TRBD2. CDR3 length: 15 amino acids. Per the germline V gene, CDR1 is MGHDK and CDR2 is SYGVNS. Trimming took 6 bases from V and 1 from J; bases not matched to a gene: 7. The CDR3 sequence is CASRRNLAGQETQYF. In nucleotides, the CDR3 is TGTGCCAGCAGGAGAAACCTAGCGGGCCAAGAGACCCAGTACTTC.

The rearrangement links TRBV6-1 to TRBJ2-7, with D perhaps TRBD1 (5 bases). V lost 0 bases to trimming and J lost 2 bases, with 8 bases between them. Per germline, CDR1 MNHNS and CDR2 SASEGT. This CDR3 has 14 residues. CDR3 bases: TGTGCCAGCAGTGAAGCGTGGACAACCTACGAGCAGTACTTC. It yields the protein CASSEAWTTYEQYF.

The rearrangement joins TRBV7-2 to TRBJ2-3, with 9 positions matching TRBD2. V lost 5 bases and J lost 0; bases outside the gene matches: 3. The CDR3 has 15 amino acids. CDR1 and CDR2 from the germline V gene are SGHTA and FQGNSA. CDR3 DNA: TGTGCCAGCAGCAAGACTAGCGGAAGCACAGATACGCAGTATTTT. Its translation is CASSKTSGSTDTQYF.

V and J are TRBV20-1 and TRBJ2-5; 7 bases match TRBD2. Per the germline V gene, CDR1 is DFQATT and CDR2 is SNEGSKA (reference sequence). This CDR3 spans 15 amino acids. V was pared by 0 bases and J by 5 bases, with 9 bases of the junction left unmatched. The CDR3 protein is CSARDSVAGDETQYF. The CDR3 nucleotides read TGCAGTGCTAGAGATAGTGTCGCGGGAGACGAGACCCAGTACTTC.

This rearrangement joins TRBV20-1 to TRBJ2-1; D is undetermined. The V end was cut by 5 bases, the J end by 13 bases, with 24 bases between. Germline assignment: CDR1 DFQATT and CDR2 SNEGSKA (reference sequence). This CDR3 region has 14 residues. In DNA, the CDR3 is TGCAGTGCTCCGCTAGGTGACCTACGTAATCGACAGTTCTTC. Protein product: CSAPLGDLRNRQFF.

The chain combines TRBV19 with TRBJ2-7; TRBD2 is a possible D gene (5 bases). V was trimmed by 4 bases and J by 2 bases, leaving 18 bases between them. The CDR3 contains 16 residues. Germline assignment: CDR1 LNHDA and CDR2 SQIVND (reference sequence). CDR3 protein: CASSTSSGPHPYEQYF. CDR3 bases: TGTGCCAGTAGTACCTCGAGCGGACCCCATCCCTACGAGCAGTACTTC.

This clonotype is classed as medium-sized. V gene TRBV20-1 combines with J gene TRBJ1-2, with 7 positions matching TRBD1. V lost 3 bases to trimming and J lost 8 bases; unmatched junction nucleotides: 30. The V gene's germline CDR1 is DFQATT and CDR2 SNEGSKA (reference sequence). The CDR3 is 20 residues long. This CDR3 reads CSASYPPKPETGMNTDGYTF. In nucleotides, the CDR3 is TGCAGTGCTAGTTACCCCCCGAAGCCAGAGACAGGGATGAATACGGACGGCTACACCTTC.

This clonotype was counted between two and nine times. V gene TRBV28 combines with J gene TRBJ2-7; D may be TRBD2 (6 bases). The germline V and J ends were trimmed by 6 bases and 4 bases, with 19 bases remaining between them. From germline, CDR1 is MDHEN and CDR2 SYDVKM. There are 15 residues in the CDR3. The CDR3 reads CASSGKYRRAYEQYF. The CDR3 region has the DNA TGTGCCAGCAGCGGCAAATATAGGAGGGCTTACGAGCAGTACTTC.

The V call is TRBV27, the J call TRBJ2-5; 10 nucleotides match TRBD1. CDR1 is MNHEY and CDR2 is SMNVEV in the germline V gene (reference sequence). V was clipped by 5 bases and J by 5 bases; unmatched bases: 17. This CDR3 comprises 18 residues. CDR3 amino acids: CASSPEDRGPSLAETQYF. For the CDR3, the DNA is TGTGCCAGCAGTCCCGAAGACAGGGGGCCTAGCCTGGCTGAGACCCAGTACTTC.

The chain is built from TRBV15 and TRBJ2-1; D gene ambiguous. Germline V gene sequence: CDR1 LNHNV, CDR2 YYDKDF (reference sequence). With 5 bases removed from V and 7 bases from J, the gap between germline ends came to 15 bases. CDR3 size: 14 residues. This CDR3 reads CATSLELRLNEQFF. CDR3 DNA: TGTGCCACCAGCTTGGAGCTTCGGCTTAATGAGCAGTTCTTC. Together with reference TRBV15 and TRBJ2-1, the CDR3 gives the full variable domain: DAMVIQNPRYQVTQFGKPVTLSCSQTLNHNVMYWYQQKSSQAPKLLFHYYDKDFNNEADTPDNFQSRRPNTSFCFLDIRSPGLGDTAMYLCATSLELRLNEQFFGPGTRLTVL.

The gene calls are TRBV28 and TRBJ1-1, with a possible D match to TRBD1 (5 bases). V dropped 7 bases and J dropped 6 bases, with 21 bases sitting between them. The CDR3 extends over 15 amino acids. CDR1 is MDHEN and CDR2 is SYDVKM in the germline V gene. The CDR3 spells CASMLMGLAGAEAFF. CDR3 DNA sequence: TGTGCCAGCATGCTTATGGGACTCGCGGGCGCTGAAGCTTTCTTT. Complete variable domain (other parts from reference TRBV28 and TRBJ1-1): DVKVTQSSRYLVKRTGEKVFLECVQDMDHENMFWYRQDPGLGLRLIYFSYDVKMKEKGDIPEGYSVSREKKERFSLILESASTNQTSMYLCASMLMGLAGAEAFFGQGTRLTVV.

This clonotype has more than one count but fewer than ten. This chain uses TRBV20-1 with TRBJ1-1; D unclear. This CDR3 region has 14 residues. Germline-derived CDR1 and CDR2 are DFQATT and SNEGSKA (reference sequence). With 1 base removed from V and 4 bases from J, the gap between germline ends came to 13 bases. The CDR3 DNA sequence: TGCAGTGCTAGAGGAGGGCAGTTGCCCACTGAAGCTTTCTTT. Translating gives CSARGGQLPTEAFF.

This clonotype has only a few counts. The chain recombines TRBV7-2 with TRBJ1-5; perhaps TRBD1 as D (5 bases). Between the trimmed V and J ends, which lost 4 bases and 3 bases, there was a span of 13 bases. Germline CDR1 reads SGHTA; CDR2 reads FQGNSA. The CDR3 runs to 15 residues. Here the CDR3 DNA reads TGTGCCAGCAGCTCCCAGAGGGGCTTCAATCAGCCCCAGCATTTT. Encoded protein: CASSSQRGFNQPQHF.

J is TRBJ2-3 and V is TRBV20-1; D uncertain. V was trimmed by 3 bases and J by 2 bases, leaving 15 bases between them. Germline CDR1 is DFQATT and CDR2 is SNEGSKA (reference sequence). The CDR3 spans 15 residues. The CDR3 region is CSASVTAAVTDTQYF. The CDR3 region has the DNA TGCAGTGCTAGTGTAACGGCGGCAGTCACAGATACGCAGTATTTT.

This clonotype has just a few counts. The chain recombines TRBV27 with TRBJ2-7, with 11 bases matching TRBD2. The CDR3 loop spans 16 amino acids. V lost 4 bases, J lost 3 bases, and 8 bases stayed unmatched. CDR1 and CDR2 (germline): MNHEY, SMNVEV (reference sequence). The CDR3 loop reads CASSWGRLAGGYEQYF. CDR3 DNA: TGTGCCAGCAGTTGGGGAAGGCTAGCGGGAGGCTACGAGCAGTACTTC.

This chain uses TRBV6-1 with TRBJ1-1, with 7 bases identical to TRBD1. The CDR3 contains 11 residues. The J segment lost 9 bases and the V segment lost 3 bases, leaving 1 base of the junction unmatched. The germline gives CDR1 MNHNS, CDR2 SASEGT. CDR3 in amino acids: CASSEDRKAFF. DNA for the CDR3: TGTGCCAGCAGTGAGGACAGGAAAGCTTTCTTT.

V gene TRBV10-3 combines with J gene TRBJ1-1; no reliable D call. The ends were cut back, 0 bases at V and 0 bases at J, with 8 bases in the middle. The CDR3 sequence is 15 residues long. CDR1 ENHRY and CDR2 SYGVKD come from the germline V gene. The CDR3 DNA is TGTGCCATCAGTGAGTCGCGCCGGGTGAACACTGAAGCTTTCTTT. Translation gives CAISESRRVNTEAFF.

CDR3 nucleotide sequence: TGTGCCAGCAGTGGGATTTTTGATCAGCCCCAGCATTTT. Its translation: CASSGIFDQPQHF. The rearrangement links TRBV6-1 to TRBJ1-5; D unresolved. The CDR3 spans 13 residues. Germline lookup yields CDR1 MNHNS and CDR2 SASEGT. V lost 4 bases and J 5 bases, leaving 9 bases between the germline ends.

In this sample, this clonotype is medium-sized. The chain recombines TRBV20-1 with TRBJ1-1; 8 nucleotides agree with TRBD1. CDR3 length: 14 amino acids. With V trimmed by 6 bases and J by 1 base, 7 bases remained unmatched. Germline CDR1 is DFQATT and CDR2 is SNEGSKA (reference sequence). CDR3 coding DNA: TGCAGTGCCGGCGGAGGACAGGGGAACACTGAAGCTTTCTTT. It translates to CSAGGGQGNTEAFF.

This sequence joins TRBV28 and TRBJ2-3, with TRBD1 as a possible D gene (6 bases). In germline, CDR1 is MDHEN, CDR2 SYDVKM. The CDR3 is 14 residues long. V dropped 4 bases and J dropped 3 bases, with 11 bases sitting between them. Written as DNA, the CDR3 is TGTGCCAGCAGTTCCTACACAGGGACAGATACGCAGTATTTT. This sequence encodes CASSSYTGTDTQYF.

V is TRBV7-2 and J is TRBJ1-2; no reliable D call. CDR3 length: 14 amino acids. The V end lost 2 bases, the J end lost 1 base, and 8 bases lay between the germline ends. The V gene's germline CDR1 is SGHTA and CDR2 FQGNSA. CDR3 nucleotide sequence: TGTGCCAGCAGCTTAACCGATCTTAACTATGGCTACACCTTC. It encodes CASSLTDLNYGYTF.

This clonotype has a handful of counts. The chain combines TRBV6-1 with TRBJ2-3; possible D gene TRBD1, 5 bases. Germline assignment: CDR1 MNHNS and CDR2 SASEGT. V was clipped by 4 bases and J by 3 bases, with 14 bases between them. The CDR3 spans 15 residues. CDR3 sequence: CASSAFLRGTDTQYF. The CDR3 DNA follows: TGTGCCAGCAGTGCATTCTTAAGGGGTACAGATACGCAGTATTTT.

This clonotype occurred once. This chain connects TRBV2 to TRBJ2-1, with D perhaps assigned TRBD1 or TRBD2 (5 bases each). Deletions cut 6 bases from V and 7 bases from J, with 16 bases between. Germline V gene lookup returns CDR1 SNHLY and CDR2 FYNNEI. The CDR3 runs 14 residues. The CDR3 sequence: CASRSWGWENEQFF. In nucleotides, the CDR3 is TGTGCCAGCAGGTCGTGGGGCTGGGAGAATGAGCAGTTCTTC.

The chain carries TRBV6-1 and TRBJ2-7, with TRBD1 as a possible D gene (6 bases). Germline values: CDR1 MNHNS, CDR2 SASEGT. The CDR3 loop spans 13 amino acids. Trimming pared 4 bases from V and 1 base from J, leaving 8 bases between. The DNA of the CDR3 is TGTGCCAGCAGTGGGACAGAATCCTACGAGCAGTACTTC. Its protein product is CASSGTESYEQYF.

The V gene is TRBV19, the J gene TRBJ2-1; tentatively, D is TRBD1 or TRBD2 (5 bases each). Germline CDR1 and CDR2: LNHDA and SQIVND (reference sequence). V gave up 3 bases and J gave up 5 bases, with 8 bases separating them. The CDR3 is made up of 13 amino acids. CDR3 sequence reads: CASSMGENNEQFF. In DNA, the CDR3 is TGTGCCAGTAGTATGGGGGAGAACAATGAGCAGTTCTTC.

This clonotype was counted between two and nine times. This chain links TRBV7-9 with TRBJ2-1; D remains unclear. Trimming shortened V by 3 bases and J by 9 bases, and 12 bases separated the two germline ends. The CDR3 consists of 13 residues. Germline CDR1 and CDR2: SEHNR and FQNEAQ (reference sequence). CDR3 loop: CASSLTLVGEQFF. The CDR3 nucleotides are TGTGCCAGCAGCTTGACCCTGGTCGGTGAGCAGTTCTTC.